This T cell receptor beta chain was found in a study of shared clonotypes between healthy human individuals. Notes on the study in general: Limited genetic and exposure-history diversity came from having few donors.

The V gene lost 1 base and the J gene lost 2 bases, with 14 bases spanning the gap. Germline CDR1 SGHDT, CDR2 YYEEEE. This CDR3 region has 16 residues. On this clone itself: Its cognate antigen is unknown.

This table comes from immunoSEQ multiplex PCR, and its TCRdb copy is limited to in-frame clones, with some not included. The sample includes about 1.1 million clones, 77% seen only once; the top ten take more than 0.85%. This receptor was taken from a man between 18 and 35 years old in good health. Some clones in this sample may be carry-over from other donors' samples. The sample comprised memory CD4+ T cells from PBMCs. Subset here: CD45RA-negative fraction. V is TRBV5-6 and J is TRBJ2-3; D is possibly TRBD1 (5 bases). CDR3 sequence reads: CASSLYETAPTDTQYF. The CDR3 coding sequence is TGTGCCAGCAGCTTGTATGAGACAGCCCCCACAGATACGCAGTATTTT. Full variable domain (missing parts from reference TRBV5-6 and TRBJ2-3): DAGVTQSPTHLIKTRGQQVTLRCSPKSGHDTVSWYQQALGQGPQFIFQYYEEEERQRGNFPDRFSGHQFPNYSSELNVNALLLGDSALYLCASSLYETAPTDTQYFGPGTRLTVL.